Listed below are T cell receptor beta chains from one sample, sequenced in a study of T cells in Graves' hyperthyroidism and ophthalmopathy. TCRdb called the multiplex PCR reads again in MiXCR, with one record for every CDR3 protein. The sample lists under 650,000 distinct CDR3 sequences, 15% to 20% occurring once. Sequencing was done on a sample of blood. The receptors here all came from a woman in her thirties with Graves' hyperthyroidism. Both conserved end residues are part of each CDR3. D genes are given only for firm matches. Expanded clones are given a class, and other clones once, few, many or no size at all.

V gene: TRBV27; J gene: TRBJ2-3; D gene: TRBD2; clone size: NA; CDR3 length: 17; CDR3 protein: CASSPRGGEVGTDTQYF; CDR3 DNA: TGTGCCAGCAGTCCCCGTGGGGGGGAAGTTGGCACAGATACGCAGTATTTT
V gene: TRBV11-3; J gene: TRBJ2-7; D gene: NA; clone size: many; CDR3 length: 13; CDR3 protein: CASSLGVVYEQYF; CDR3 DNA: TGTGCCAGCAGCTTAGGGGTTGTGTACGAGCAGTACTTC
V gene: TRBV20-1; J gene: TRBJ2-3; D gene: TRBD2; clone size: many; CDR3 length: 16; CDR3 protein: CSARDPLAGGPDTQYF; CDR3 DNA: TGCAGTGCTAGAGATCCGTTAGCGGGAGGGCCAGATACGCAGTATTTT
V gene: TRBV4-2; J gene: TRBJ1-2; D gene: NA; clone size: few; CDR3 length: 15; CDR3 protein: CASSQDWGARGGYTF; CDR3 DNA: TGTGCCAGCAGCCAAGACTGGGGGGCGCGGGGTGGCTACACCTTC
V gene: TRBV7-2; J gene: TRBJ1-1; D gene: TRBD1; clone size: few; CDR3 length: 13; CDR3 protein: CASSQDRVSEAFF; CDR3 DNA: TGTGCCAGCAGCCAAGACAGGGTTTCAGAAGCTTTCTTT
V gene: TRBV20-1; J gene: TRBJ2-4; D gene: NA; clone size: NA; CDR3 length: 14; CDR3 protein: CSASPGLAKNIQYF; CDR3 DNA: TGCAGTGCTAGCCCGGGACTAGCCAAAAACATTCAGTACTTC
V gene: TRBV7-9; J gene: TRBJ2-2; D gene: TRBD2; clone size: many; CDR3 length: 17; CDR3 protein: CASSLGWTSGKTGELFF; CDR3 DNA: TGTGCCAGCAGCTTAGGATGGACTAGCGGGAAGACCGGGGAGCTGTTTTTT
V gene: TRBV12-5; J gene: TRBJ2-4; D gene: TRBD1; clone size: few; CDR3 length: 14; CDR3 protein: CASAFQGEGDIQYF; CDR3 DNA: TGTGCTAGTGCGTTTCAGGGGGAAGGTGACATTCAGTACTTC
V gene: TRBV6-2/TRBV6-3; J gene: TRBJ2-7; D gene: TRBD2; clone size: NA; CDR3 length: 14; CDR3 protein: CASSNQGGYYEQYF; CDR3 DNA: TGTGCCAGCAGTAACCAGGGAGGGTACTACGAGCAGTACTTC
V gene: TRBV6-1; J gene: TRBJ2-7; D gene: NA; clone size: many; CDR3 length: 14; CDR3 protein: CASSEVGSSYEQYF; CDR3 DNA: TGTGCCAGCAGTGAAGTCGGCAGCTCCTACGAGCAGTACTTC
V gene: TRBV27; J gene: TRBJ1-4; D gene: NA; clone size: NA; CDR3 length: 13; CDR3 protein: CASRKGSNEKLFF; CDR3 DNA: TGTGCCAGCAGAAAGGGATCGAATGAAAAACTGTTTTTT
V gene: TRBV6-6; J gene: TRBJ2-3; D gene: TRBD2; clone size: many; CDR3 length: 14; CDR3 protein: CASSYRDYTDTQYF; CDR3 DNA: TGTGCCAGCAGTTACCGGGACTACACAGATACGCAGTATTTT
V gene: TRBV18; J gene: TRBJ2-5; D gene: TRBD2; clone size: NA; CDR3 length: 16; CDR3 protein: CASSPPKAGAGETQYF; CDR3 DNA: TGTGCCAGCTCACCACCGAAAGCGGGAGCTGGAGAGACCCAGTACTTC
V gene: TRBV28; J gene: TRBJ2-3; D gene: TRBD2; clone size: many; CDR3 length: 16; CDR3 protein: CASRSGTSGNTDTQYF; CDR3 DNA: TGTGCCAGCAGATCCGGGACTAGCGGAAACACAGATACGCAGTATTTT
V gene: TRBV20-1; J gene: TRBJ2-7; D gene: TRBD2; clone size: few; CDR3 length: 13; CDR3 protein: CSASLAGVNEQYF; CDR3 DNA: TGCAGTGCCTCACTAGCGGGAGTCAACGAGCAGTACTTC
V gene: TRBV20-1; J gene: TRBJ2-1; D gene: NA; clone size: many; CDR3 length: 15; CDR3 protein: CSARDPSGLDVWQFF; CDR3 DNA: TGCAGTGCTAGAGACCCCAGCGGGCTTGACGTTTGGCAGTTCTTC
V gene: TRBV18; J gene: TRBJ1-1; D gene: NA; clone size: many; CDR3 length: 14; CDR3 protein: CASSLMDKNTEAFF; CDR3 DNA: TGTGCCAGCTCACTAATGGACAAGAACACTGAAGCTTTCTTT
V gene: TRBV30; J gene: TRBJ2-7; D gene: TRBD2; clone size: many; CDR3 length: 14; CDR3 protein: CAWSTGLADYEQYF; CDR3 DNA: TGTGCCTGGAGTACAGGACTAGCGGACTACGAGCAGTACTTC
V gene: TRBV7-3; J gene: TRBJ1-6; D gene: NA; clone size: few; CDR3 length: 21; CDR3 protein: CASSLYGRGHDTSSYNSPLHF; CDR3 DNA: TGTGCCAGCAGCCTCTATGGCCGGGGGCACGACACGAGCTCCTATAATTCACCCCTCCACTTT
V gene: TRBV6-5; J gene: TRBJ1-1; D gene: TRBD1; clone size: NA; CDR3 length: 14; CDR3 protein: CASSYGNRGKRAFF; CDR3 DNA: TGTGCCAGCAGTTATGGGAACAGGGGCAAGCGGGCTTTCTTT
V gene: TRBV12-3/TRBV12-4; J gene: TRBJ2-3; D gene: NA; clone size: many; CDR3 length: 16; CDR3 protein: CASSLGGLIRTDTQYF; CDR3 DNA: TGTGCCAGCAGTTTGGGGGGGCTGATACGCACAGATACGCAGTATTTT
V gene: TRBV29-1; J gene: TRBJ1-2; D gene: NA; clone size: few; CDR3 length: 16; CDR3 protein: CSVVGQSYETNYGYTF; CDR3 DNA: TGCAGCGTTGTCGGACAGTCGTACGAAACCAACTATGGCTACACCTTC
V gene: TRBV28; J gene: TRBJ1-5; D gene: TRBD1; clone size: many; CDR3 length: 15; CDR3 protein: CATGTGDGPNQPQHF; CDR3 DNA: TGTGCCACCGGGACAGGGGATGGTCCCAATCAGCCCCAGCATTTT
V gene: TRBV28; J gene: TRBJ1-1; D gene: TRBD1; clone size: NA; CDR3 length: 16; CDR3 protein: CASSYSLTRGHTEAFF; CDR3 DNA: TGTGCCAGCAGTTATTCTCTGACTAGGGGGCACACTGAAGCTTTCTTT
V gene: TRBV7-2; J gene: TRBJ2-7; D gene: NA; clone size: many; CDR3 length: 14; CDR3 protein: CASSLGGYSSEQYF; CDR3 DNA: TGTGCCAGCAGCTTAGGAGGGTATTCGAGCGAGCAGTACTTC
V gene: TRBV6-1; J gene: TRBJ1-1; D gene: TRBD1; clone size: many; CDR3 length: 12; CDR3 protein: CASQGQVTEAFF; CDR3 DNA: TGTGCCAGCCAGGGACAGGTCACTGAAGCTTTCTTT
V gene: TRBV6-1; J gene: TRBJ2-3; D gene: NA; clone size: many; CDR3 length: 13; CDR3 protein: CASSETGTDTQYF; CDR3 DNA: TGTGCCAGCAGTGAAACGGGCACAGATACGCAGTATTTT
V gene: TRBV27; J gene: TRBJ2-7; D gene: NA; clone size: many; CDR3 length: 15; CDR3 protein: CASSPSMGFSYEQYF; CDR3 DNA: TGTGCCAGCAGTCCGTCAATGGGCTTCTCCTACGAGCAGTACTTC
V gene: TRBV28; J gene: TRBJ2-5; D gene: TRBD1; clone size: NA; CDR3 length: 14; CDR3 protein: CASSVTDRGRGGYF; CDR3 DNA: TGTGCCAGCAGTGTCACGGACAGGGGGCGCGGGGGGTACTTC